One sample yielded the 30 T cell receptor beta chains listed below, sequenced in a study of technical replicates of blood from a handful of donors. Data came from immunoSEQ multiplex PCR; TCRdb stores just in-frame clones and leaves some out. Of about 49,000 clones in the sample, 90% to 95% are singletons; the top ten hold about 3.8%. Sequenced material: PBMCs. All receptors come from a human donor in good health. Some clones in this sample may be carry-over from other donors' samples.

This clone was picked up a small number of times. The chain joins TRBV13 to TRBJ2-7; the D gene is possibly TRBD2 (7 bases). The germline V and J ends were trimmed by 5 bases and 3 bases, with 17 bases remaining between them. Germline V gene data show CDR1 as PRHDT and CDR2 as FYEKMQ (reference sequence). There are 15 residues in the CDR3. DNA of the CDR3: TGTGCCAGCAGCCGGGGAGGGGGAATATACTACGAGCAGTACTTC. This codes for CASSRGGGIYYEQYF.

The CDR3, as DNA: TGCAGCGTTTTCGACAGGACCTTAGCTAACTATGGCTACACCTTC. Protein product: CSVFDRTLANYGYTF. The chain couples TRBV29-1 to TRBJ1-2, with a weak D call TRBD1 (6 bases). Germline V CDR1 and CDR2: SQVTM, ANQGSEA. The V and J ends lost 5 bases and 0 bases respectively, with 16 bases between them. The CDR3 has 15 amino acids.

This chain links TRBV19 with TRBJ1-4; 7 bases are shared with TRBD1. There are 14 residues in the CDR3. In germline, CDR1 is LNHDA, CDR2 SQIVND (reference sequence). V lost 4 bases, J lost 7 bases, and 6 bases stayed unmatched. The CDR3 nucleotides are TGTGCCAGTAGTACCAGGGGGATGGCTGAAAAACTGTTTTTT. This translates into CASSTRGMAEKLFF.

This clone was counted between two and nine times. This sequence joins TRBV19 and TRBJ1-2, with unresolved D. The CDR3 runs 13 residues. The germline V gene encodes CDR1 LNHDA and CDR2 SQIVND (reference sequence). V was pared by 6 bases and J by 6 bases, with 14 bases between. The CDR3 DNA reads as TGTGCCAGTAGGGGTCAGAGGTGGGATGGCTACACCTTC. It codes for CASRGQRWDGYTF.

This chain's CDR3 is CASSLNGGYGYTF. The DNA for the CDR3 is TGCGCCAGCAGCCTCAACGGGGGGTACGGCTACACCTTC. The chain carries TRBV4-1 and TRBJ1-2, with D tentatively TRBD1 (5 bases). Germline V lookup: CDR1 MGHRA, CDR2 YSYEKL. V was pared by 4 bases and J by 8 bases, with 14 bases between. The CDR3 consists of 13 residues.

The chain is built from TRBV2 and TRBJ2-7; 10 bases match TRBD1. The CDR3 is 14 residues long. Germline loops: CDR1 SNHLY, CDR2 FYNNEI. V was clipped by 8 bases and J by 1 base; unmatched bases: 5. The CDR3 sequence is CASGGDRGSYEQYF. CDR3 coding DNA: TGTGCCAGCGGGGGGGACAGGGGTTCCTACGAGCAGTACTTC.

The chain recombines TRBV6-1 with TRBJ1-5; 7 nucleotides agree with TRBD1. The germline CDR1 and CDR2 sequences are MNHNS and SASEGT. The CDR3 is 14 residues long. The J segment lost 5 bases and the V segment lost 1 base, leaving 2 bases of the junction unmatched. The CDR3 nucleotides are TGTGCCAGCAGTGAAGGACAGGGTCATCAGCCCCAGCATTTT. Its protein is CASSEGQGHQPQHF.

CDR3 protein: CASSQDGGYEQYF. DNA for the CDR3: TGCGCCAGCAGCCAAGACGGCGGCTACGAGCAGTACTTC. This sequence joins TRBV4-3 and TRBJ2-7; D is undetermined. V lost 0 bases and J 3 bases, leaving 6 bases between the germline ends. The germline CDR1 and CDR2 sequences are LGHNA and YSLEER. The CDR3 has 13 residues.

This rearrangement joins TRBV11-2 to TRBJ1-3; TRBD1 is a possible D gene (5 bases). The CDR3 covers 17 residues. Germline CDR1 and CDR2: SGHAT and FQNNGV. The germline V and J ends were trimmed by 5 bases and 3 bases, with 20 bases remaining between them. This chain's CDR3 is CASSVPGLGRDGNTIYF. The CDR3 coding sequence is TGTGCCAGCAGCGTCCCCGGCCTGGGGCGGGATGGAAACACCATATATTTT.

The chain uses TRBV6-5 and TRBJ1-2, with TRBD1 matching over 9 bases. Trimming removed 4 bases from V and 8 bases from J; junction bases left unmatched: 5. The CDR3 has 13 amino acids. Germline CDR1 MNHEY, CDR2 SVGAGI. The CDR3 loop reads CASSFSGTGGYTF. The CDR3, as DNA: TGTGCCAGCAGTTTCTCCGGGACAGGGGGCTACACCTTC.

The chain couples TRBV7-9 to TRBJ1-2; 8 positions match TRBD1. CDR3 length: 16 residues. The V gene end was trimmed by 3 bases and the J gene end by 4 bases; junction bases not matched to a gene: 10. Germline V gene sequence: CDR1 SEHNR, CDR2 FQNEAQ (reference sequence). The CDR3 is CASSFPGAGGGYGYTF. The CDR3 DNA reads TGTGCCAGCAGCTTCCCCGGGGCAGGGGGCGGCTATGGCTACACCTTC.

The chain links TRBV7-9 to TRBJ1-2, with TRBD1 matching 7 bases. The CDR3 extends over 15 amino acids. Trimming removed 6 bases from V and 6 bases from J; junction bases left unmatched: 13. The V gene's germline CDR1 is SEHNR and CDR2 FQNEAQ (reference sequence). This CDR3 is CASRLKGAVKDGYTF. DNA of the CDR3: TGTGCCAGCAGACTCAAGGGGGCTGTGAAGGATGGCTACACCTTC.

CDR3 amino acids: CASENIAGGAGELFF. CDR3 bases: TGCGCCAGCGAAAATATAGCGGGAGGGGCCGGGGAGCTGTTTTTT. V is TRBV5-1 and J is TRBJ2-2; the match to TRBD2 covers 11 bases. After removal of 7 bases from V and 6 bases from J, the junction contained 8 bases not matched to a gene. This CDR3 is built from 15 residues. Germline CDR1 and CDR2: SGHRS and YFSETQ.

The chain carries TRBV4-3 and TRBJ2-2, with a tentative D call TRBD2 (6 bases). The CDR3 runs to 16 residues. Per the germline V gene, CDR1 is LGHNA and CDR2 is YSLEER. With 0 bases removed from V and 4 bases from J, the gap between germline ends came to 12 bases. DNA for the CDR3: TGCGCCAGCAGCCAAGATTCGCGGGGATCCACCGGGGAGCTGTTTTTT. Its protein product is CASSQDSRGSTGELFF.

The chain employs TRBV5-4 and TRBJ2-5, with unresolved D. The CDR3 is 13 residues long. V was clipped by 4 bases and J by 2 bases, with 9 bases between them. Germline assignment: CDR1 SGHNT and CDR2 YYREEE (reference sequence). The CDR3 DNA is TGTGCCAGCAGCCCCCGAGGTCAAGAGACCCAGTACTTC. This translates into CASSPRGQETQYF.

This chain joins TRBV30 and TRBJ2-1, with TRBD2 matching 11 bases. V lost 4 bases and J lost 0; bases outside the gene matches: 14. CDR1 and CDR2 (germline): GTSNPN, SVGIG (reference sequence). The CDR3 extends over 19 amino acids. The CDR3 protein is CAWNLVLAGGGSSYNEQFF. The CDR3 region has the DNA TGTGCCTGGAATTTGGTCCTAGCGGGAGGTGGCAGCTCCTACAATGAGCAGTTCTTC.

The chain is built from TRBV9 and TRBJ1-2, with a possible D match to TRBD1 (5 bases). Germline CDR1 is SGDLS and CDR2 is YYNGEE. Trimming left V 0 bases short and J 4 bases short, with 10 bases between. The CDR3 is made up of 14 amino acids. CDR3 bases: TGTGCCAGCAGCGTAGGCGGGACTTCCTATGGCTACACCTTC. Protein product: CASSVGGTSYGYTF.

This chain joins TRBV7-2 and TRBJ2-1, with D perhaps matching TRBD2 (6 bases). Trimming removed 2 bases from V and 0 bases from J, with 11 bases in between. The CDR3 loop spans 16 amino acids. Germline CDR1 reads SGHTA; CDR2 reads FQGNSA. CDR3 DNA: TGTGCCAGCAGCTTAACGCGGGAAAGCTCCTACAATGAGCAGTTCTTC. This translates into CASSLTRESSYNEQFF.

The genes are TRBV30 and TRBJ2-2, with D perhaps TRBD2 (5 bases). The CDR3 has 13 residues. V was clipped by 4 bases and J by 6 bases, with 12 bases between them. Germline assignment: CDR1 GTSNPN and CDR2 SVGIG (reference sequence). CDR3 sequence reads: CAWTEDVAGELFF. The CDR3 DNA sequence: TGTGCCTGGACGGAGGATGTCGCCGGGGAGCTGTTTTTT.

CDR3 DNA sequence: TGTGCCAGTAGCTTGACAGGGAGGAACTATGGCTACACCTTC. This sequence encodes CASSLTGRNYGYTF. This chain connects TRBV19 to TRBJ1-2; 7 positions agree with TRBD1. Unmatched junction bases numbered 6, after V lost 6 bases and J lost 2 bases. Germline V gene lookup returns CDR1 LNHDA and CDR2 SQIVND (reference sequence). There are 14 residues in the CDR3.

The chain has TRBV9 and TRBJ1-2; D might be TRBD1 (6 bases). The CDR3 consists of 15 residues. Germline-derived CDR1 and CDR2 are SGDLS and YYNGEE. With 0 bases removed from V and 2 bases from J, the gap between germline ends came to 11 bases. The CDR3 protein is CASSVGLGANYGYTF. CDR3 nucleotides: TGTGCCAGCAGCGTAGGTCTGGGGGCAAACTATGGCTACACCTTC.

V is TRBV6-5 and J is TRBJ2-7; 7 bases line up with TRBD2. The CDR3 totals 15 residues. V shed 0 bases, J shed 3 bases, and the junction held 5 bases outside the gene matches. Germline CDR1 and CDR2: MNHEY and SVGAGI. CDR3 DNA sequence: TGTGCCAGCAGTTACTCGGGGGGGGGTTACTACGAGCAGTACTTC. Protein product: CASSYSGGGYYEQYF.

This chain links TRBV7-9 with TRBJ2-7; no definite D call. The germline gives CDR1 SEHNR, CDR2 FQNEAQ (reference sequence). CDR3 length: 14 amino acids. V gave up 5 bases and J gave up 5 bases, with 16 bases separating them. CDR3 amino acids: CASSTQTTYDEQYF. The CDR3 DNA follows: TGTGCCAGCAGCACCCAGACAACGTATGACGAGCAGTACTTC.

The chain links TRBV11-2 to TRBJ2-5; 8 bases align to TRBD1. From germline, CDR1 is SGHAT and CDR2 FQNNGV. This CDR3 is built from 14 residues. The J segment lost 4 bases and the V segment lost 5 bases, leaving 6 bases of the junction unmatched. CDR3 protein: CASSRDRGRETQYF. The CDR3 DNA sequence: TGTGCCAGCAGCAGAGACAGGGGCAGAGAGACCCAGTACTTC.

This clone was recorded only once. The chain has TRBV5-4 and TRBJ1-3; D possibly corresponds to TRBD1 (6 bases). Germline CDR1 SGHNT, CDR2 YYREEE (reference sequence). The CDR3 covers 17 residues. The ends were cut back, 0 bases at V and 0 bases at J, with 13 bases in the middle. In nucleotides, the CDR3 is TGTGCCAGCAGCTTGGGCAGGGGCGTATACTCTGGAAACACCATATATTTT. Amino acids: CASSLGRGVYSGNTIYF.

The chain links TRBV19 to TRBJ2-5, with D maybe TRBD2 (5 bases). The CDR3 consists of 14 residues. V was shortened by 1 base and J by 5 bases, with 11 bases between the two germline ends. The germline gives CDR1 LNHDA, CDR2 SQIVND (reference sequence). CDR3 in DNA: TGTGCCAGTAGTATAGGAGGCCGCGGGGAGACCCAGTACTTC. This encodes CASSIGGRGETQYF.

Comments on this clone: The junction does not match germline at one end; this may be a read error. The chain carries TRBV6-1 and TRBJ2-2; D is ambiguous. The CDR3 has 14 amino acids. Germline V gene lookup returns CDR1 MNHNS and CDR2 SASEGT. The CDR3: CASSQAYRTGELFF. In DNA, the CDR3 is TGTGCCAGCAGTCAAGCCTACAGAACCGGGGAGCTGTTTTTT.

This clone was detected a few times. V usage is TRBV10-1 and J usage is TRBJ1-1, with no clear D. The CDR3 loop spans 11 amino acids. The germline V and J ends were trimmed by 2 bases and 7 bases, with 5 bases remaining between them. Germline V CDR1 and CDR2: WNHNN, SYGVQD (reference sequence). The CDR3 sequence is CASSETDEAFF. Written as DNA, the CDR3 is TGCGCCAGCAGTGAGACTGATGAAGCTTTCTTT.

The V call is TRBV7-9, the J call TRBJ2-2; no reliable D call. Germline CDR1 is SEHNR and CDR2 is FQNEAQ (reference sequence). The CDR3 runs to 14 residues. With 2 bases removed from V and 1 base from J, the gap between germline ends came to 5 bases. This CDR3 is CASSLNRNTGELFF. The DNA for the CDR3 is TGTGCCAGCAGCTTAAACAGGAACACCGGGGAGCTGTTTTTT. The full variable domain, with the rest looked up from reference TRBV7-9 and TRBJ2-2, is DTGVSQNPRHKITKRGQNVTFRCDPISEHNRLYWYRQTLGQGPEFLTYFQNEAQLEKSRLLSDRFSAERPKGSFSTLEIQRTEQGDSAMYLCASSLNRNTGELFFGEGSRLTVL.

This clone has just one count. The V gene is TRBV7-9, the J gene TRBJ2-2; 11 nucleotides match TRBD2. The CDR3 covers 15 residues. J was trimmed by 6 bases and V by 5 bases; bases with no gene match: 5. From germline, CDR1 is SEHNR and CDR2 FQNEAQ (reference sequence). This CDR3 reads CASSLSGGAAGELFF. DNA of the CDR3: TGTGCCAGCAGCCTTAGCGGGGGGGCCGCCGGGGAGCTGTTTTTT. Together with reference TRBV7-9 and TRBJ2-2, the CDR3 gives the full variable domain: DTGVSQNPRHKITKRGQNVTFRCDPISEHNRLYWYRQTLGQGPEFLTYFQNEAQLEKSRLLSDRFSAERPKGSFSTLEIQRTEQGDSAMYLCASSLSGGAAGELFFGEGSRLTVL.